Sequencing of this TCR beta chain was carried out in a study of CD8 T cells in Susac syndrome. Whole-study results and caveats: The study admitted that it had a relatively small number of individuals in its TCR sequencing and HLA analysis.

The RNA input was about 0.45 to 1 ug, and it was reverse transcribed with random hexamers. A multiplex approach, immunoSEQ multiplex PCR, amplified TCR beta CDR3 across 54 Vbeta and 13 Jbeta. TCRdb itself ran the immunoSEQ multiplex PCR reads through MiXCR, one entry per CDR3 protein. The sample carries roughly 160,000 distinct CDR3 sequences, about 96% recorded once. The V end lost 5 bases, the J end lost 1 base, and 16 bases lay between the germline ends. Germline CDR1 is SGDLS and CDR2 is YYNGEE. This CDR3 spans 15 amino acids. CD8+ and CD4+ T cells taken from blood had their TCR beta sequenced. For this clonotype: Its antigen remains unknown.

The sequence was obtained from a human donor with Susac syndrome. The chain carries TRBV9 and TRBJ2-7, with D possibly TRBD1 on 7 matching bases. Specimen: CD4+ T cells from PBMCs. CDR3 nucleotides: TGTGCCAGCAGTGGAGGGGACAGAGATTCCTACGAGCAGTACTTC. This sequence encodes CASSGGDRDSYEQYF.